Here is one TCR beta chain with its context. Its antigen is not known. Repertoires were generated with immunoSEQ multiplex PCR, while TCRdb's copy carries only in-frame clones and drops some. The repertoire holds 150,000 to 200,000 clones, with around 90% as singletons. The data are from a study of T cell responses to AZD1222 COVID-19 vaccine. The study, taken as a whole, reports: Donors were mostly white British, more females; clonal diversity possibly underestimated. Only a handful of people who got AZD1222 tested seropositive at baseline. The peak T cell response came first, and repertoires were sampled only after it. Reportedly, nearly half of unique spike TCRs recognized epitopes outside B.1.351/B.1.1.7 mutations.

This CDR3 is 11 amino acids long. The trim removed 11 bases at V and 2 bases at J, leaving 2 bases unmatched. The germline V gene encodes CDR1 LNHDA and CDR2 SQIVND (reference sequence). This receptor was taken from an adult who received the MenACWY meningococcal vaccine as a control. The chain employs TRBV19 and TRBJ1-2; TRBD1 matches at 7 bases. The starting material was peripheral blood, obtained 28 days after the second dose of the MenACWY control vaccine. The CDR3 DNA is TGTGCCGGGGGACAGAACTATGGCTACACCTTC. Encoded protein: CAGGQNYGYTF. Full variable domain (rest looked up from reference TRBV19 and TRBJ1-2): DGGITQSPKYLFRKEGQNVTLSCEQNLNHDAMYWYRQDPGQGLRLIYYSQIVNDFQKGDIAEGYSVSREKKESFPLTVTSAQKNPTAFYLCAGGQNYGYTFGSGTRLTVV.